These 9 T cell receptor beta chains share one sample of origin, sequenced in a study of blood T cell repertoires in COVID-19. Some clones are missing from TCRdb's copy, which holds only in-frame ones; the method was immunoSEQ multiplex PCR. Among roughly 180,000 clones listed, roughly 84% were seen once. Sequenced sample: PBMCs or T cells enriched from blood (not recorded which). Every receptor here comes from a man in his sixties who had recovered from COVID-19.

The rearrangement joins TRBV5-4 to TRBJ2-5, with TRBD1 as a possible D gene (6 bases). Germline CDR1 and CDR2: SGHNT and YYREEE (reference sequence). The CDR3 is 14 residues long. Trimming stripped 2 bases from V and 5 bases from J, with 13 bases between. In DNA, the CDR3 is TGTGCCAGCAGCTTCCGGACAGCCTGGGAGACCCAGTACTTC. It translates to CASSFRTAWETQYF.

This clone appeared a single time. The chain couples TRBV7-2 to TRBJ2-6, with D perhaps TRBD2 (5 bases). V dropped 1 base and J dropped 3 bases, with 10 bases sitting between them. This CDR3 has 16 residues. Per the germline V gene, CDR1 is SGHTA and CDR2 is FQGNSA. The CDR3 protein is CASSLGGPFGANVLTF. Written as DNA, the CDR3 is TGTGCCAGCAGCTTAGGCGGGCCTTTTGGGGCCAACGTCCTGACTTTC.

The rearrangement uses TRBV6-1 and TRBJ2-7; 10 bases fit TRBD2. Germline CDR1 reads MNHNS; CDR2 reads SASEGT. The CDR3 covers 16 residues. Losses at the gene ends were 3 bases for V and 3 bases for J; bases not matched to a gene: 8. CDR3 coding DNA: TGTGCCAGCAGTGACCTCAGCGGGAGGGGTATCTACGAGCAGTACTTC. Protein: CASSDLSGRGIYEQYF.

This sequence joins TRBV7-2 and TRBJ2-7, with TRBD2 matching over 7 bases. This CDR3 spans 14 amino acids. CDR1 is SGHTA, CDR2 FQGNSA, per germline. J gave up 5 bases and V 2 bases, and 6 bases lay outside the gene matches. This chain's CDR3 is CASSLMAGDNEQYF. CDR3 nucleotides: TGTGCCAGCAGCTTAATGGCGGGAGATAACGAGCAGTACTTC.

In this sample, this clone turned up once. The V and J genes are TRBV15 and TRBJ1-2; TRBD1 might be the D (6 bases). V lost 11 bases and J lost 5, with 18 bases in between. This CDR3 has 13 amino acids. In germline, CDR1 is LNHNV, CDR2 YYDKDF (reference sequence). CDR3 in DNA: TGTGCCTCCTCCCTTAACAGGGATTATGGCTACACCTTC. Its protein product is CASSLNRDYGYTF.

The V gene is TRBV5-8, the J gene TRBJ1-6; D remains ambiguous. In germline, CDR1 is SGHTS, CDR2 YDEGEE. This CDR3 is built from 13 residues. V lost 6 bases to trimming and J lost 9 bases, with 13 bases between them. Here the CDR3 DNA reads TGTGCCAGCACCCAGAGGGCTGGTTCACCCCTCCACTTT. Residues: CASTQRAGSPLHF.

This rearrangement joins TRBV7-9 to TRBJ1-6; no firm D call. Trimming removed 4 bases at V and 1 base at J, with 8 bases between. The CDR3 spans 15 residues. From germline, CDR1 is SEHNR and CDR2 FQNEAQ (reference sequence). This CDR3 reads CASSSLRSYNSPLHF. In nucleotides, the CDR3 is TGTGCCAGCAGCTCCCTGAGGTCCTATAATTCACCCCTCCACTTT.

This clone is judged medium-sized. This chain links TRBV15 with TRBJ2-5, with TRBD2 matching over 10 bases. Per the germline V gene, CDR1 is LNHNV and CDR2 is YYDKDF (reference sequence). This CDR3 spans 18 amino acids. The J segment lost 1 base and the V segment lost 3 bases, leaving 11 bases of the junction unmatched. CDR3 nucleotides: TGTGCCACCAGCAGGAACAGCCTAGCGGGGGAACTCCAAGAGACCCAGTACTTC. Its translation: CATSRNSLAGELQETQYF.

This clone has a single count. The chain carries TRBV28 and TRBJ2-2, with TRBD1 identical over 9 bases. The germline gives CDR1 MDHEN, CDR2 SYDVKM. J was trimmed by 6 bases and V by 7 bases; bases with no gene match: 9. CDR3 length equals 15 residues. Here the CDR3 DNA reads TGTGCCAGCACAAAACAGGGGGCGCCTCCCGGGGAGCTGTTTTTT. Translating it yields CASTKQGAPPGELFF.